Listed below are T cell receptor beta chains from one sample, sequenced in a study of shared clonotypes between healthy human individuals. Assay used: immunoSEQ multiplex PCR; TCRdb lists only in-frame clones, some missing. The sample lists 650,000 to 800,000 clones, roughly 72% occurring once. The sample consisted of memory CD4+ T cells sorted from blood. These receptors all stem from a woman in her twenties or thirties in good health. The conserved cysteine and the conserved F or W are not part of the CDR3 here. The order of the fields is J gene, V gene, CDR3 length, D gene, clone size, CDR3 protein. A D gene is named only where the DNA matches it firmly. Part of the rows lack a size; the others show once, few, many or a class for expanded clones.

>TRBJ2-5|TRBV9|17|-|-
ASSVAIPGTGQLQETQY
>TRBJ1-5|TRBV4-2|14|-|-
ASSQDVGEGTQPQH
>TRBJ1-2|TRBV6-5|13|TRBD1|-
ASRRGTGGSYGYT
>TRBJ1-1|TRBV19|11|-|-
ASSYRDNTEAF
>TRBJ2-3|TRBV5-1|13|TRBD2|-
ASSLSGRGTDTQY
>TRBJ2-7|TRBV4-2|14|-|-
ASSQAAGISSYEQY
>TRBJ2-5|TRBV7-7|11|TRBD2|few
ASSPDGRETQY
>TRBJ2-2|TRBV7-2|13|TRBD1|-
ASSSGQGGTGELF
>TRBJ2-2|TRBV7-9|15|-|-
ASSPRFGILNTGELF
>TRBJ2-3|TRBV27|11|-|-
ASRGYRADTQY
>TRBJ2-2|TRBV28|14|-|-
ASILSRVSNTGELF
>TRBJ2-7|TRBV28|13|TRBD1|-
ASSFSGTGIYEQY
>TRBJ1-2|TRBV11-2|15|TRBD1|-
ASSLRRQGGSNYGYT
>TRBJ2-6|TRBV10-2|17|TRBD1|many
ASRSDFTGALTGANVLT
>TRBJ1-1|TRBV2|12|TRBD1|-
ASSGDRVNTEAF
>TRBJ2-3|TRBV7-2|13|-|-
ASSLVGGEADTQY
>TRBJ1-1|TRBV6-6|12|-|-
ASSYLGFDTEAF
>-|TRBV6-5|11|TRBD1|-
ASSYRTGREQY
>TRBJ2-7|TRBV28|9|-|once
ATLGIYEQY
>TRBJ2-7|TRBV29-1|12|TRBD1|-
SVWTGLNSYEQY
>TRBJ2-3|TRBV4-2|16|TRBD2|-
ASSQDRASGSGADTQY
>TRBJ1-2|TRBV10-3|12|-|-
AISVEAADYGYT
>TRBJ1-5|TRBV6-5|11|-|-
ASSGGDNQPQH
>TRBJ1-2|TRBV7-9|12|-|once
ASSAAGTPSGYT
>TRBJ2-1|TRBV10-2|15|TRBD1|-
ASSEGPPATGFGEQF
>TRBJ2-1|TRBV28|17|TRBD2|-
ASSVMDNPGLAGHNEQF
>TRBJ2-7|TRBV28|10|-|-
ASSLYNYEQY
>TRBJ1-1|TRBV29-1|11|-|-
SVGHRMNTEAF
>TRBJ1-1|TRBV7-2|10|TRBD1|-
ASSLVRGKAF
>TRBJ2-7|TRBV11-2|13|-|-
ASSLDHVRTYEQY
>TRBJ1-3|TRBV5-6|12|-|once
ASSFYYSGNTIY
>TRBJ2-1|TRBV5-1|10|-|-
ASSSLRDEQF
>TRBJ1-1|TRBV5-4|14|TRBD1|-
ASSLGGTGGHTEAF
>TRBJ2-3|TRBV11-2|14|-|-
ASSTGRGRNTDTQY
>TRBJ1-1|TRBV7-2|10|-|-
ASRTWAEEAF
>TRBJ2-7|TRBV4-1|14|TRBD2|-
ASSQGMAGGRYEQY
>TRBJ2-7|TRBV6-1|11|-|few
ASSDWGEVEQY
>TRBJ1-1|TRBV5-5|12|TRBD1|-
ASSFTGANTEAF
>TRBJ1-2|TRBV7-8|15|-|few
ASTNLVGAETYYGYT
>TRBJ2-7|TRBV11-1|13|-|-
ASSPRQGTRWEQY
>TRBJ2-5|TRBV5-1|12|-|-
ASSLSVWEETQY
>TRBJ1-4|TRBV6-6|11|-|once
ASTPERGEKLF
>TRBJ1-4|TRBV19|11|-|-
ASSTIRDEKLF